Following are 27 T cell receptor beta chains from one sample sequenced in a study of shared clonotypes between healthy human individuals. Clones were read by immunoSEQ multiplex PCR, and TCRdb kept only the in-frame ones, dropping some. This table has some 2.4 million clones, 93% appearing once. The specimen sequenced was naive CD4+ T cells from PBMCs. The sample's subset: CD45RA+ positively selected. These receptor sequences come from a man aged 18 to 30 in good health. Some clones in this sample may be carry-over from other donors' samples.

V usage is TRBV28 and J usage is TRBJ1-2; no reliable D call. Deletions cut 2 bases from V and 8 bases from J, with 9 bases between. CDR1 and CDR2 (germline): MDHEN, SYDVKM. This CDR3 has 12 amino acids. CDR3 sequence reads: CASSLQTGGYTF. CDR3 DNA: TGTGCCAGCAGTTTACAAACGGGGGGCTACACCTTC.

V and J are TRBV9 and TRBJ2-1, with D unresolved. Germline CDR1 reads SGDLS; CDR2 reads YYNGEE. The CDR3 is 13 residues long. Trimming left V 0 bases short and J 7 bases short, with 8 bases between. CDR3 residues: CASSVEGWNEQFF. The DNA of the CDR3 is TGTGCCAGCAGCGTAGAAGGATGGAATGAGCAGTTCTTC.

The chain links TRBV15 to TRBJ2-7; D remains unclear. The CDR3 totals 13 residues. Trimming took 2 bases from V and 4 from J, leaving 9 bases between them. Germline values: CDR1 LNHNV, CDR2 YYDKDF (reference sequence). As DNA, the CDR3 is TGTGCCACCAGCAGATCTAATTTTTACGAGCAGTACTTC. Protein product: CATSRSNFYEQYF.

The genes are TRBV11-2 and TRBJ2-3, with D unclear. The CDR3 has 15 amino acids. Germline V gene lookup returns CDR1 SGHAT and CDR2 FQNNGV. The V and J ends lost 5 bases and 3 bases respectively, with 15 bases between them. The CDR3 DNA sequence: TGTGCCAGCAGCCGGAATTTCGCACCAACAGATACGCAGTATTTT. Protein sequence: CASSRNFAPTDTQYF.

DNA of the CDR3: TGTGCCTGGAGTGCCGGGACAGGGGGCGCGAGGACCATATATTTT. Translating it yields CAWSAGTGGARTIYF. This chain uses TRBV30 with TRBJ1-3, with 12 nucleotides matching TRBD1. This CDR3 region has 15 residues. CDR1 and CDR2 from the germline V gene are GTSNPN and SVGIG (reference sequence). The V gene end was trimmed by 1 base and the J gene end by 10 bases; junction bases not matched to a gene: 8. The full variable domain, in which reference TRBV30 and TRBJ1-3 provide the parts outside the CDR3, is SQTIHQWPATLVQPVGSPLSLECTVEGTSNPNLYWYRQAAGRGLQLLFYSVGIGQISSEVPQNLSASRPQDRQFILSSKKLLLSDSGFYLCAWSAGTGGARTIYFGEGSWLTVV.

The chain couples TRBV7-9 to TRBJ1-1, with D unresolved. This CDR3 contains 14 residues. From germline, CDR1 is SEHNR and CDR2 FQNEAQ (reference sequence). V gave up 4 bases and J gave up 4 bases, with 13 bases separating them. CDR3 coding DNA: TGTGCCAGCAGCTATTATAACCTCGCCACTGAAGCTTTCTTT. Translated: CASSYYNLATEAFF.

The chain links TRBV5-4 to TRBJ2-7; the D is unclear. The V gene's germline CDR1 is SGHNT and CDR2 YYREEE (reference sequence). CDR3 length: 13 residues. V dropped 0 bases and J dropped 3 bases, with 7 bases sitting between them. CDR3 sequence (DNA): TGTGCCAGCAGCTTGGAGATAGACTACGAGCAGTACTTC. Amino acid sequence: CASSLEIDYEQYF.

The chain has TRBV7-8 and TRBJ2-7; 8 nucleotides line up with TRBD1. V was clipped by 5 bases and J by 7 bases; unmatched bases: 7. This CDR3 contains 13 residues. CDR1 and CDR2 from the germline V gene are SGHVS and FQNEAQ. As DNA, the CDR3 is TGTGCCAGCAGCAGCGACAGGGGCGGGGAGCAGTACTTC. It codes for CASSSDRGGEQYF.

Details on this clone: Other nucleotide sequences in the sample specify the same CDR3. This sequence joins TRBV18 and TRBJ2-7; D call uncertain. V was trimmed by 6 bases and J by 0 bases, leaving 6 bases between them. Germline values: CDR1 KGHSH, CDR2 LQKENI. The CDR3 has 12 residues. Here the CDR3 reads CASSQSSYEQYF. CDR3 sequence (DNA): TGTGCCAGCTCCCAGAGCTCCTACGAGCAGTACTTC.

In its sample, this clone was seen once. This chain uses TRBV2 with TRBJ2-7; perhaps D is TRBD1 or TRBD2 (5 bases each). CDR3 size: 12 residues. Germline V gene data show CDR1 as SNHLY and CDR2 as FYNNEI. V shed 4 bases and J shed 6 bases, with 10 bases lying between them. CDR3 nucleotide sequence: TGTGCCAGCAGTGCCGCAGGGACCGAGCAGTACTTC. The encoded protein is CASSAAGTEQYF.

DNA for the CDR3: TGCGCCAGCAGCTTGCACGAGGGGACAGGGTTTAACTATGGCTACACCTTC. As protein: CASSLHEGTGFNYGYTF. V and J are TRBV5-1 and TRBJ1-2, with 9 bases aligning to TRBD1. Germline V gene data show CDR1 as SGHRS and CDR2 as YFSETQ. V shed 1 base, J shed 1 base, and the junction held 8 bases outside the gene matches. The CDR3 has 17 residues.

The V call is TRBV7-2, the J call TRBJ2-2, with 9 positions matching TRBD2. V trimming: 6 bases; J trimming: 3 bases; junction bases outside the gene matches: 5. The CDR3 is 15 amino acids. Germline values: CDR1 SGHTA, CDR2 FQGNSA. CDR3 sequence reads: CASRGGRADTGELFF. The CDR3 DNA follows: TGTGCCAGCAGAGGCGGGAGGGCCGACACCGGGGAGCTGTTTTTT.

V usage is TRBV5-5 and J usage is TRBJ2-1; D possibly corresponds to TRBD2 (6 bases). Germline V gives CDR1 SGHKS, CDR2 YYEKEE (reference sequence). The CDR3 contains 15 residues. V was shortened by 7 bases and J by 3 bases, with 17 bases between the two germline ends. As DNA, the CDR3 is TGTGCCAGCGGAACCGTAGCGGAGATCTACAATGAGCAGTTCTTC. Translation gives CASGTVAEIYNEQFF.

The V and J genes are TRBV9 and TRBJ2-1; 10 nucleotides match TRBD2. CDR1 and CDR2 (germline): SGDLS, YYNGEE. The CDR3 totals 14 residues. With 1 base clipped from V and 9 bases from J, the junction kept 4 bases outside the gene matches. The DNA for the CDR3 is TGTGCCAGCAGCGTACTAGCGGGAGCTGGTGAGCAGTTCTTC. Translating gives CASSVLAGAGEQFF.

The CDR3 sequence: CASSQRALEGGAFF. For the CDR3, the DNA is TGTGCCAGCAGCCAACGCGCCTTAGAGGGTGGAGCTTTCTTT. V is TRBV4-2 and J is TRBJ1-1; no reliable D call. The CDR3 spans 14 residues. The germline V gene has CDR1 LGHNA and CDR2 YNFKEQ. Trimming stripped 2 bases from V and 10 bases from J, with 17 bases between.

With respect to this clone: This sample also contains other DNA sequences that code for the same CDR3. The chain has TRBV5-1 and TRBJ2-3; 7 bases agree with TRBD1. Germline CDR1 is SGHRS and CDR2 is YFSETQ. The CDR3 runs to 15 residues. V dropped 0 bases and J dropped 1; count of bases not matched to a gene: 2. The CDR3 DNA reads as TGCGCCAGCAGCTTGGTTGGACAGGGCACAGATACGCAGTATTTT. It yields the protein CASSLVGQGTDTQYF.

This sequence joins TRBV28 and TRBJ2-3; possibly TRBD2 for D (6 bases). Trimming shortened V by 2 bases and J by 4 bases, and 13 bases separated the two germline ends. The CDR3 spans 15 residues. Germline lookup yields CDR1 MDHEN and CDR2 SYDVKM. CDR3 sequence: CASSLGGSAADTQYF. For the CDR3, the DNA is TGTGCCAGCAGTTTAGGAGGGAGCGCTGCAGATACGCAGTATTTT.

The gene calls are TRBV27 and TRBJ2-3; TRBD2 agrees at 8 bases. The ends lost 6 bases at V and 5 bases at J; junction bases unmatched: 13. Germline loops: CDR1 MNHEY, CDR2 SMNVEV (reference sequence). The CDR3 has 16 residues. The CDR3 region is CASRPNIGRARDTQYF. CDR3 nucleotide sequence: TGTGCCAGCAGACCGAATATCGGGAGGGCCAGAGATACGCAGTATTTT.

As for this clone: The identical CDR3 is also encoded by other nucleotide sequences in the sample. V gene TRBV6-1 combines with J gene TRBJ1-5, with TRBD1 identical over 7 bases. Germline values: CDR1 MNHNS, CDR2 SASEGT. J was trimmed by 0 bases and V by 7 bases; bases with no gene match: 6. This CDR3 contains 15 residues. The CDR3 loop reads CASMGQTYSNQPQHF. In nucleotides, the CDR3 is TGTGCCAGCATGGGACAGACTTATAGCAATCAGCCCCAGCATTTT.

V usage is TRBV19 and J usage is TRBJ2-4; the match to TRBD1 covers 7 bases. The germline gives CDR1 LNHDA, CDR2 SQIVND (reference sequence). V gave up 6 bases and J gave up 5 bases; unmatched junction bases: 1. The length of the CDR3 is 12 residues. This chain's CDR3 is CASRDRENIQYF. CDR3 in DNA: TGTGCCAGTAGAGACAGGGAAAACATTCAGTACTTC.

The J gene is TRBJ1-2, the V gene TRBV25-1; D unresolved. The CDR3 loop spans 13 amino acids. CDR1 is MGHDK and CDR2 is SYGVNS in the germline V gene. Trimming pared 4 bases from V and 1 base from J, leaving 7 bases between. The DNA of the CDR3 is TGTGCCAGCAGTGTGACTTTTAACTATGGCTACACCTTC. Translated, it gives CASSVTFNYGYTF.

The genes are TRBV6-1 and TRBJ1-3; a weak D match, TRBD1 (6 bases). The CDR3 is 15 residues long. The V gene lost 4 bases and the J gene lost 3 bases, with 13 bases spanning the gap. Germline V gene data show CDR1 as MNHNS and CDR2 as SASEGT. CDR3: CASSARGAVGNTIYF. The CDR3 nucleotides are TGTGCCAGCAGTGCCAGGGGCGCGGTTGGAAACACCATATATTTT.

The chain has TRBV6-5 and TRBJ1-1, with 10 bases matching TRBD1. The CDR3 consists of 14 residues. CDR1 MNHEY and CDR2 SVGAGI come from the germline V gene. Germline trimming cut 4 bases from V and 2 bases from J; bases unmatched to any gene: 1. CDR3 residues: CASSWTGGNTEAFF. CDR3 bases: TGTGCCAGCAGTTGGACAGGGGGAAACACTGAAGCTTTCTTT.

The V gene is TRBV10-3, the J gene TRBJ1-5; D possibly corresponds to TRBD1 (5 bases). CDR1 and CDR2 (germline): ENHRY, SYGVKD. The CDR3 consists of 15 residues. Trimming took 2 bases from V and 4 from J, leaving 12 bases between them. Here the CDR3 reads CAISEDRGQNQPQHF. The CDR3, as DNA: TGTGCCATCAGTGAGGACCGTGGACAAAATCAGCCCCAGCATTTT.

V and J are TRBV29-1 and TRBJ2-7; possible D gene TRBD2, 7 bases. The CDR3 has 15 amino acids. Germline loops: CDR1 SQVTM, CDR2 ANQGSEA. Between the trimmed V and J ends, which lost 4 bases and 0 bases, there was a span of 16 bases. CDR3 in amino acids: CSVGGGGGLSYEQYF. The CDR3 DNA reads as TGCAGCGTTGGGGGAGGCGGGGGCCTCTCCTACGAGCAGTACTTC.

The chain links TRBV9 to TRBJ2-5; 10 bases align to TRBD2. Per germline, CDR1 SGDLS and CDR2 YYNGEE. The CDR3 totals 16 residues. Germline trimming cut 0 bases from V and 8 bases from J; bases unmatched to any gene: 10. The CDR3 loop is CASSVGASGGFDTQYF. The CDR3 DNA reads as TGTGCCAGCAGCGTAGGGGCTAGCGGGGGTTTCGACACCCAGTACTTC.

This chain joins TRBV10-3 and TRBJ1-2, with TRBD1 identical over 7 bases. The CDR3 totals 13 residues. The J segment lost 4 bases and the V segment lost 8 bases, leaving 7 bases of the junction unmatched. Germline lookup yields CDR1 ENHRY and CDR2 SYGVKD. CDR3 residues: CAIQGQELYGYTF. Here the CDR3 DNA reads TGTGCCATCCAAGGACAGGAACTCTATGGCTACACCTTC.